One and the same sample provided the 12 T cell receptor beta chains below, sequenced in a study of T cell responses to AZD1222 COVID-19 vaccine. Method: immunoSEQ multiplex PCR; TCRdb's copy keeps in-frame clones and lacks some. The sample contains 140,000 or so clones, about 91% of which appear only once. The sample was peripheral blood, taken on day 0 of AZD1222 vaccination. These receptors originate from an adult in good health.

This chain uses TRBV29-1 with TRBJ1-2; D is unresolved. V lost 7 bases, J lost 3 bases, and 12 bases lay in between. Germline assignment: CDR1 SQVTM and CDR2 ANQGSEA. The CDR3 covers 12 residues. DNA for the CDR3: TGCAGCGCCCTGCGGACTGACTATGGCTACACCTTC. Encoded protein: CSALRTDYGYTF.

This chain links TRBV6-5 with TRBJ1-2; 8 bases are a match to TRBD1. J was trimmed by 0 bases and V by 5 bases; bases with no gene match: 5. The germline CDR1 and CDR2 sequences are MNHEY and SVGAGI. There are 15 residues in the CDR3. The CDR3 region has the DNA TGTGCCAGCAGTACCGGGACAGGAGCTAACTATGGCTACACCTTC. Translating gives CASSTGTGANYGYTF.

The rearrangement uses TRBV6-4 and TRBJ2-3; no firm D call. The CDR3 has 13 residues. V lost 6 bases to trimming and J lost 3 bases, with 10 bases between them. CDR1 is MRHNA and CDR2 is SNTAGT in the germline V gene. The CDR3 region is CASSAIPTDTQYF. In DNA, the CDR3 is TGTGCCAGCAGCGCGATACCGACAGATACGCAGTATTTT.

The sample holds a few counts of this clone. The J gene is TRBJ1-1, the V gene TRBV6-5; D is ambiguous. V lost 6 bases, J lost 0 bases, and 8 bases lay in between. Germline CDR1 is MNHEY and CDR2 is SVGAGI. There are 13 residues in the CDR3. The CDR3 DNA is TGTGCCAGCAGATTACAAATGAACACTGAAGCTTTCTTT. It codes for CASRLQMNTEAFF.

A few counts support this clone. The genes are TRBV7-2 and TRBJ1-5; D gene ambiguous. V was clipped by 5 bases and J by 7 bases, with 18 bases between them. Germline V lookup: CDR1 SGHTA, CDR2 FQGNSA. This CDR3 region has 15 residues. For the CDR3, the DNA is TGTGCCAGCAGCCCGACCTCCGGGGAGGGACAGCCCCAGCATTTT. Amino acid sequence: CASSPTSGEGQPQHF.

V gene TRBV7-8 combines with J gene TRBJ2-5; D unresolved. Trimming removed 3 bases from V and 7 bases from J, with 15 bases in between. Germline lookup yields CDR1 SGHVS and CDR2 FQNEAQ. The CDR3 covers 14 residues. Here the CDR3 DNA reads TGTGCCAGCAGCTTCGACCTAAACGACGGGACCCAGTACTTC. It encodes CASSFDLNDGTQYF.

This chain joins TRBV5-8 and TRBJ1-1; the D gene is possibly TRBD1 (5 bases). V was trimmed by 4 bases and J by 0 bases, leaving 13 bases between them. Germline V gene lookup returns CDR1 SGHTS and CDR2 YDEGEE. This CDR3 spans 15 amino acids. This CDR3 reads CASSPGARVNTEAFF. The CDR3 bases are TGTGCCAGCAGCCCCGGAGCCAGGGTGAACACTGAAGCTTTCTTT.

This chain links TRBV18 with TRBJ1-1; D uncertain. The germline gives CDR1 KGHSH, CDR2 LQKENI. The CDR3 sequence is 14 residues long. V gave up 5 bases and J gave up 0 bases, with 10 bases separating them. The CDR3 DNA sequence: TGTGCCAGCTCAGCACGAGACCTGAACACTGAAGCTTTCTTT. It codes for CASSARDLNTEAFF.

This clone has a count of ten or more. The rearrangement uses TRBV28 and TRBJ2-3; 7 bases match TRBD2. CDR1 MDHEN and CDR2 SYDVKM come from the germline V gene. J lost 5 bases, V lost 2 bases, and 4 bases had no gene match. The CDR3 length is 14 residues. CDR3 DNA sequence: TGTGCCAGCAGTTTACTAGCGGAGGTAGATACGCAGTATTTT. It yields the protein CASSLLAEVDTQYF.

J is TRBJ2-3 and V is TRBV9; D unclear. CDR1 and CDR2 from the germline V gene are SGDLS and YYNGEE. Trimming took 0 bases from V and 4 from J, leaving 12 bases between them. The CDR3 is made up of 15 amino acids. The CDR3: CASSVGNPPADTQYF. CDR3 in DNA: TGTGCCAGCAGCGTAGGAAACCCGCCAGCAGATACGCAGTATTTT.

Written as DNA, the CDR3 is TGTGCCAGCAGTTTTTCGGACTATGCCCCCAATGAGCAGTTCTTC. Protein product: CASSFSDYAPNEQFF. V is TRBV27 and J is TRBJ2-1; possible D gene TRBD2, 6 bases. Trimming stripped 3 bases from V and 6 bases from J, with 15 bases between. This CDR3 spans 15 amino acids. Germline V CDR1 and CDR2: MNHEY, SMNVEV (reference sequence).

This clone came up once. The chain links TRBV4-3 to TRBJ2-2; 11 bases fit TRBD2. The V segment lost 0 bases and the J segment 0 bases; nucleotides outside the gene matches: 6. The germline gives CDR1 LGHNA, CDR2 YSLEER. The CDR3 runs 19 residues. The CDR3 reads CASSQETSGSISNTGELFF. The CDR3 DNA is TGCGCCAGCAGCCAAGAAACTAGCGGGAGTATATCGAACACCGGGGAGCTGTTTTTT.